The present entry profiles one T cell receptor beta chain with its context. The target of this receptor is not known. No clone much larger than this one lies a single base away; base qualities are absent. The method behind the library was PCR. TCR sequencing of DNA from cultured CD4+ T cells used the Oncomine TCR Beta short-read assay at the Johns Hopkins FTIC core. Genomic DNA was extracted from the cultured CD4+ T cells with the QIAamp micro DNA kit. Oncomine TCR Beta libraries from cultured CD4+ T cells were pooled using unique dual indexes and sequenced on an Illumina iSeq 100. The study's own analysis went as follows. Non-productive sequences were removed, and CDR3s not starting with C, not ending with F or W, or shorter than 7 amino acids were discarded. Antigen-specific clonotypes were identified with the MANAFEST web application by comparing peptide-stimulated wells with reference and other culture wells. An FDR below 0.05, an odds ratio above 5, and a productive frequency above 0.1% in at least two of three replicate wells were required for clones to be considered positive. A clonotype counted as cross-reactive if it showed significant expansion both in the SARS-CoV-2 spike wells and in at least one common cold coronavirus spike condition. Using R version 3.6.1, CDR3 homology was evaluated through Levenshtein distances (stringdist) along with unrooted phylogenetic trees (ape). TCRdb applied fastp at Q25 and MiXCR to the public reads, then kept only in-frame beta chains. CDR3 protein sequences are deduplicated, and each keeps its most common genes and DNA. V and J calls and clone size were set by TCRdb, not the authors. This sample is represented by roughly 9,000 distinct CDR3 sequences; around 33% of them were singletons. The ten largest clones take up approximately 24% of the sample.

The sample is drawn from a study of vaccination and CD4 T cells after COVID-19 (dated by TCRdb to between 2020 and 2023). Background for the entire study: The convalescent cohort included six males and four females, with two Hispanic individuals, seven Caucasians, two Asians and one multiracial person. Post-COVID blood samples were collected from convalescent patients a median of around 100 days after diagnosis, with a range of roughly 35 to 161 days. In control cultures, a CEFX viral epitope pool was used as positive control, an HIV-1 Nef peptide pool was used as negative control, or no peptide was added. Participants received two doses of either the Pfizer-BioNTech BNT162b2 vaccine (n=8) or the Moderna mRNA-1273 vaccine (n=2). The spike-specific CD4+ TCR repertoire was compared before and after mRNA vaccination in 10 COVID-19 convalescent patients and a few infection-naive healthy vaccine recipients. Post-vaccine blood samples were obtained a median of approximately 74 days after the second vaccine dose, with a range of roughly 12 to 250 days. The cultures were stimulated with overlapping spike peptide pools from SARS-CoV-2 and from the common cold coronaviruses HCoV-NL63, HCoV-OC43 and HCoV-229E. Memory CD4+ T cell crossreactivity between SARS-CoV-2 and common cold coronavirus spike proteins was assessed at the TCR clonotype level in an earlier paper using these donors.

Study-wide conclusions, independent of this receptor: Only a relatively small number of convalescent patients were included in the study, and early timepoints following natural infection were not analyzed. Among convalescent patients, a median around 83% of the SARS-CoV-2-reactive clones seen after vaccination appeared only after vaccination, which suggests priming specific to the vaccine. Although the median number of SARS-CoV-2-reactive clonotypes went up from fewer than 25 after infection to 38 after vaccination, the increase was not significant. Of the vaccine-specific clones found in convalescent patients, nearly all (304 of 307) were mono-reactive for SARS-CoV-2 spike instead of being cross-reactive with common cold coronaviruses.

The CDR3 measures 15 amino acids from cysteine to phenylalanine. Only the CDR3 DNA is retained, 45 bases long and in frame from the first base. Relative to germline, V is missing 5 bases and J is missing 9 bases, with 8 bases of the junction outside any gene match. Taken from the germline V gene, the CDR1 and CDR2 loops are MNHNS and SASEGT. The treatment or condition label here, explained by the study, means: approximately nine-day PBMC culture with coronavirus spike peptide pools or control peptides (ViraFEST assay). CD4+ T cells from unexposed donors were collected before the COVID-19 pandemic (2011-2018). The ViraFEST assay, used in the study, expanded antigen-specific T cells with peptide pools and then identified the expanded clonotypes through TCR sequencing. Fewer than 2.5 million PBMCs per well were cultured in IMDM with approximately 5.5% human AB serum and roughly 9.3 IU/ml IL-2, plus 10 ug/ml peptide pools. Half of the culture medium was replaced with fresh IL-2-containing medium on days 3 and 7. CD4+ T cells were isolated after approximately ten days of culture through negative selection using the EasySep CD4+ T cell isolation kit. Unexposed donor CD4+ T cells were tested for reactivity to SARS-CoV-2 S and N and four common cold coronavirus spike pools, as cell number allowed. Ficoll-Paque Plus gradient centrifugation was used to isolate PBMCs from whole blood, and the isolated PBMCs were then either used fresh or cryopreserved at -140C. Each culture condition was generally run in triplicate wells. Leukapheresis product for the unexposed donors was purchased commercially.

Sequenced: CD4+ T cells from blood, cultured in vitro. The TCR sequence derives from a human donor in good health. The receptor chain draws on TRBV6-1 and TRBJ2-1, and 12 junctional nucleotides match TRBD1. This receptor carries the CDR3 CASSTRDRGHSEQFF. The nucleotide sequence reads TGTGCCAGCAGTACCCGGGACAGGGGGCACAGTGAGCAGTTCTTC.